A selection of T cell receptor beta chains follows, all from one sample in a study of T cells in Graves' hyperthyroidism and ophthalmopathy. Each CDR3 protein gets one entry after TCRdb re-called the multiplex PCR reads with MiXCR. In the table there are more than 300,000 distinct CDR3 sequences, around 18% of which are singletons. Sequencing input: blood. Receptors originate from a man aged 18-30 years with Graves' ophthalmopathy. Both conserved end residues are part of each CDR3. A D gene is named only where the DNA matches it firmly. Rows give clone size only sometimes, using once, few, many, or a class for an expanded clone.

clone_size,j_call,v_call,d_call,cdr3_nt,cdr3_aa
few,TRBJ1-1,TRBV19,TRBD1,TGTGCCAGTAGTGCGGTACTTCAGGGGGACACTGAAGCTTTCTTT,CASSAVLQGDTEAFF
NA,TRBJ2-1,TRBV6-1,TRBD1,TGTGCCAGCAGCCTATCTTCCTTACTTGACAGGGAGAATGAGCAGTTCTTC,CASSLSSLLDRENEQFF
NA,TRBJ2-3,TRBV7-9,TRBD2,TGTGCCAGCAGTCGGGACTCTAGCGGGGGTTTTAGCACAGATACGCAGTATTTT,CASSRDSSGGFSTDTQYF
many,TRBJ1-6,TRBV2,NA,TGTGCCAGCGACAGTCTTAGCTTTTCACCCCTCCACTTT,CASDSLSFSPLHF
many,TRBJ1-4,TRBV2,TRBD1,TGTGCCAGCTCGGGACAGGGTTTACCAAAACTGTTTTTT,CASSGQGLPKLFF
NA,TRBJ1-1,TRBV6-1,NA,TGTGCCAGCAAGAGGGACTCCTGGAACACTGAAGCTTTCTTT,CASKRDSWNTEAFF
NA,TRBJ1-5,TRBV6-1,NA,TGTGCCAGCAGTCACCGGGACCCGGATTTCAATCAGCCCCAGCATTTT,CASSHRDPDFNQPQHF
NA,TRBJ1-1,TRBV7-6,NA,TGTGCCAGCAGCTTAAGTGAGCCAGGTGGGACTGAAGCTTTCTTT,CASSLSEPGGTEAFF
many,TRBJ2-5,TRBV27,NA,TGTGCCAGCAGTTCCGCGGACAGTTTCGAAGAGACCCAGTACTTC,CASSSADSFEETQYF
NA,TRBJ2-1,TRBV3-1,TRBD1,TGTGCCAGCAGCCAAGAACAGGGGGCGTACAATGAGCAGTTCTTC,CASSQEQGAYNEQFF
many,TRBJ1-2,TRBV11-2,NA,TGTGCCAGCAGCCCGGTGACATCCCCCGGGCCGTATGGCTACACCTTC,CASSPVTSPGPYGYTF
NA,TRBJ1-5,TRBV19,NA,TGTGCCAGTAGTATAGGTGCTTATAGCAATCAGCCCCAGCATTTT,CASSIGAYSNQPQHF
NA,TRBJ1-2,TRBV9,NA,TGTGCCAGCACCCGGGGGGGGCCCACTAACTATGGCTACACCTTC,CASTRGGPTNYGYTF
NA,TRBJ2-3,TRBV10-3,TRBD2,TGTGCCTCCTCCCCGGGACTAGCGGGTCCCCTCGGTACGCAGTATTTT,CASSPGLAGPLGTQYF
many,TRBJ1-1,TRBV5-1,NA,TGCGCCAGCAGCTTGGCTCCGGGACCAGGGAACACTGAAGCTTTCTTT,CASSLAPGPGNTEAFF
few,TRBJ2-2,TRBV5-1,NA,TGCGCCAGCAGCTTGGACACACCAAACACCGGGGAGCTGTTTTTT,CASSLDTPNTGELFF
many,TRBJ2-5,TRBV15,NA,TGTGCCACCAGCAGAGATACTCGGCCGCGGCTAGCATTAGAGACCCAGTACTTC,CATSRDTRPRLALETQYF
many,TRBJ2-7,TRBV7-9,TRBD1,TGTGCCTCTTCCGGACAGGGGATAGAGCAGTACTTC,CASSGQGIEQYF
NA,TRBJ2-1,TRBV4-1,NA,TGCGCCAGCAGCCAAGAAGGGCTAGCCGGCAATGAGCAGTTCTTC,CASSQEGLAGNEQFF
few,TRBJ2-7,TRBV6-1,TRBD2,TGTGCCAGCACTCCCACGGGGGGGATCCCCTACGAGCAGTACTTC,CASTPTGGIPYEQYF
few,TRBJ1-4,TRBV6-2/TRBV6-3,NA,TGTGCCAGCAGTCCGGACTCACTCGCGGGATATAATGAAAAACTGTTTTTT,CASSPDSLAGYNEKLFF
many,TRBJ1-3,TRBV12-3/TRBV12-4,NA,TGTGCCAGCAGTTTAGCTCCAATGTCCTCTGGAAACACCATATATTTT,CASSLAPMSSGNTIYF
NA,TRBJ1-5,TRBV4-1,NA,TGCGCCAGCAGCCCAACGCTGGGGGGTTTGAGCAATCAGCCCCAGCATTTT,CASSPTLGGLSNQPQHF
many,TRBJ1-1,TRBV18,NA,TGTGCCAGCTCACCTCAGGTCGACACTGAAGCTTTCTTT,CASSPQVDTEAFF
NA,TRBJ2-7,TRBV20-1,NA,TGCAGTGCTAGGTCTGGGGGATTCTACGAGCAGTACTTC,CSARSGGFYEQYF
NA,TRBJ2-7,TRBV6-9,TRBD2,TGTGCCAGCAGTTTACTAGGACTAGCGGAAAACTACGAGCAGTACTTC,CASSLLGLAENYEQYF
NA,TRBJ2-7,TRBV28,NA,TGTGCCAGCACCAACCCCGCCTACGAGCAGTACTTC,CASTNPAYEQYF
NA,TRBJ2-7,TRBV7-3,NA,TGTGCCAGCAGGGTCCGACACCCACCGGCCTACGAGCAGTACTTC,CASRVRHPPAYEQYF
many,TRBJ1-1,TRBV7-9,NA,TGTGCCAGCAGCTTAGGCGGTATCACTGAAGCTTTCTTT,CASSLGGITEAFF
NA,TRBJ2-5,TRBV4-1,NA,TGCGCCAGCAGCCAAGATCCTCCAGGGGTTGGAGAGACCCAGTACTTC,CASSQDPPGVGETQYF
many,TRBJ1-5,TRBV7-2,NA,TGTGCCAGCAGCGCCGGACGGGCGGGTCAGCCCCAGCATTTT,CASSAGRAGQPQHF
few,TRBJ1-6,TRBV6-2/TRBV6-3,TRBD1,TGTGCCAGCAGAGCCTCCGGGACAGTGAATTCACCCCTCCACTTT,CASRASGTVNSPLHF
many,TRBJ2-7,TRBV10-3,NA,TGTGCCATCAGTTTTGGAGGGGACAGATCCTACGAGCAGTACTTC,CAISFGGDRSYEQYF
many,TRBJ2-7,TRBV3-1,TRBD1,TGTGCCAGCAGCCAAACAGGGGGGTCCTACGAGCAGTACTTC,CASSQTGGSYEQYF